These 4 T cell receptor beta chains came from one sample sequenced in a study of blood T cell repertoires in COVID-19. Repertoires were generated with immunoSEQ multiplex PCR, while TCRdb's copy carries only in-frame clones and drops some. This sample has some 260,000 clones, with less than 85% found just once. Sequences were obtained from peripheral blood. These receptors were collected from a woman aged 18-29 years with acute or convalescent COVID-19.

The rearrangement links TRBV24-1 to TRBJ1-5, with D unresolved. Germline V gives CDR1 KGHDR, CDR2 SFDVKD. Trimming pared 5 bases from V and 6 bases from J, leaving 10 bases between. This CDR3 spans 13 amino acids. The CDR3 loop is CATSGGLGQPQHF. CDR3 DNA: TGTGCCACCAGTGGCGGTTTAGGTCAGCCCCAGCATTTT.

The chain is built from TRBV1 and TRBJ2-5; TRBD2 is the table's D call, not checked against the DNA. TRBV1 is recorded as a pseudogene. The CDR3 consists of 17 residues. CDR3 DNA: TGCACCAGCAGCCAGGGATTTTTTGGAGCGGGAGAAGAGACCCAGTACTTC. Translating it yields CTSSQGFFGAGEETQYF.

The V gene is TRBV19, the J gene TRBJ2-6, with D perhaps matching TRBD1 (6 bases). The CDR3 is made up of 14 amino acids. CDR1 is LNHDA, CDR2 SQIVND, per germline (reference sequence). V lost 6 bases to trimming and J lost 3 bases, with 9 bases between them. The CDR3 loop is CASSTGYGANVLTF. Written as DNA, the CDR3 is TGTGCCAGTAGCACAGGGTATGGGGCCAACGTCCTGACTTTC. The whole variable domain, remainder taken from reference TRBV19 and TRBJ2-6, is DGGITQSPKYLFRKEGQNVTLSCEQNLNHDAMYWYRQDPGQGLRLIYYSQIVNDFQKGDIAEGYSVSREKKESFPLTVTSAQKNPTAFYLCASSTGYGANVLTFGAGSRLTVL.

The rearrangement links TRBV7-9 to TRBJ2-7, with 8 bases fitting TRBD2. V gave up 3 bases and J gave up 2 bases; unmatched junction bases: 6. The CDR3 covers 15 residues. Germline assignment: CDR1 SEHNR and CDR2 FQNEAQ (reference sequence). The CDR3, as DNA: TGTGCCAGCAGCTTCGGCCTAGCGGGCACCTACGAGCAGTACTTC. Amino acid sequence: CASSFGLAGTYEQYF.